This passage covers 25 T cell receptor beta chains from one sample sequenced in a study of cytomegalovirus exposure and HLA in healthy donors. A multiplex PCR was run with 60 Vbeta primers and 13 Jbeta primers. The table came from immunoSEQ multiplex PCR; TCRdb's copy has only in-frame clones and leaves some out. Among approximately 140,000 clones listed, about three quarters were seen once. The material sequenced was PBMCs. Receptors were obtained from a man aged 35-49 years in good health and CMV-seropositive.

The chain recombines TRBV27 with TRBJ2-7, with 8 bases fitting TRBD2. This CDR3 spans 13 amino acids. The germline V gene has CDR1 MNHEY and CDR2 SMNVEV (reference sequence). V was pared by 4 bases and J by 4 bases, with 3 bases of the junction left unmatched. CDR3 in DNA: TGTGCCAGCAGTTCAGGACTAGCATACGAGCAGTACTTC. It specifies CASSSGLAYEQYF.

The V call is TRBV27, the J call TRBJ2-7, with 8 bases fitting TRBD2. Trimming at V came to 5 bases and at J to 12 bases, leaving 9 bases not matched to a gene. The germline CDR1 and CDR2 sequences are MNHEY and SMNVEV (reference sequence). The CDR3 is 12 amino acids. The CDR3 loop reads CASSRTGGGRYF. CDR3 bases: TGTGCCAGCAGTAGGACCGGGGGGGGACGGTACTTC.

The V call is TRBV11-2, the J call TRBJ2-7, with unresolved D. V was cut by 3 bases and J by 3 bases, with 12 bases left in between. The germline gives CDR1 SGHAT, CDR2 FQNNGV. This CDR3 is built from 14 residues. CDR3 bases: TGTGCCAGCAGCTTCCGACAAACAAGCTACGAGCAGTACTTC. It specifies CASSFRQTSYEQYF. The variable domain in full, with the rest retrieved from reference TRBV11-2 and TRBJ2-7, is EAGVAQSPRYKIIEKRQSVAFWCNPISGHATLYWYQQILGQGPKLLIQFQNNGVVDDSQLPKDRFSAERLKGVDSTLKIQPAKLEDSAVYLCASSFRQTSYEQYFGPGTRLTVT.

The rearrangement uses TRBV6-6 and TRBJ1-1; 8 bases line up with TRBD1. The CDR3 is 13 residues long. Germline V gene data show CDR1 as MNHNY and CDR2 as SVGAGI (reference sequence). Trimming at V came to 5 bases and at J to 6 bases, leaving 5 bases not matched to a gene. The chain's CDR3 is CASSPRQGPEAFF. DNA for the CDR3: TGTGCCAGCAGTCCACGACAGGGGCCTGAAGCTTTCTTT.

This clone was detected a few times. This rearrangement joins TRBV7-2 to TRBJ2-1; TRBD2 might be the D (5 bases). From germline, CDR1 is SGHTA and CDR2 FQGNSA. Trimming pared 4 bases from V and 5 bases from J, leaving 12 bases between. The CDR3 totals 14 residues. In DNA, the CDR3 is TGTGCCAGCAGCTCTAGCTCGTGGCACAATGAGCAGTTCTTC. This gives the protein CASSSSSWHNEQFF.

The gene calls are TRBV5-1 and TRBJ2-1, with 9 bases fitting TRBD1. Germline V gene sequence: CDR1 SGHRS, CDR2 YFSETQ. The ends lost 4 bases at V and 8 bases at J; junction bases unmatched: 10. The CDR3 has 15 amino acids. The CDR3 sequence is CASSPEGQGRDEQFF. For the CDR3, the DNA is TGCGCCAGCAGCCCCGAGGGACAGGGAAGGGATGAGCAGTTCTTC.

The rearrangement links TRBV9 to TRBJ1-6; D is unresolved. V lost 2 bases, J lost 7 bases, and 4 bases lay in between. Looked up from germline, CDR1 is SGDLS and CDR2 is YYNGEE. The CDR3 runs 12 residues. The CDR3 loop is CASSVSNSPLHF. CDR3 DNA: TGTGCCAGCAGCGTCTCCAATTCACCCCTCCACTTT.

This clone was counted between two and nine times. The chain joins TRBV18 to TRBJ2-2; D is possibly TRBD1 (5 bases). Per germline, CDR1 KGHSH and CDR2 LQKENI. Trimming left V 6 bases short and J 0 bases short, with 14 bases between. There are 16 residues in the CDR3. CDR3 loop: CASSPRQLTNTGELFF. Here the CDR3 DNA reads TGTGCCAGCTCGCCTAGACAGCTTACGAACACCGGGGAGCTGTTTTTT.

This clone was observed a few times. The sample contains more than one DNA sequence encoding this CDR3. DNA of the CDR3: TGTGCCAGCAGTCTCCTGACAGGGGGAAGCAATCAGCCCCAGCATTTT. It codes for CASSLLTGGSNQPQHF. The chain links TRBV28 to TRBJ1-5; 9 bases match TRBD1. Trimming at V came to 5 bases and at J to 1 base, leaving 6 bases not matched to a gene. This CDR3 contains 16 residues. Germline V lookup: CDR1 MDHEN, CDR2 SYDVKM.

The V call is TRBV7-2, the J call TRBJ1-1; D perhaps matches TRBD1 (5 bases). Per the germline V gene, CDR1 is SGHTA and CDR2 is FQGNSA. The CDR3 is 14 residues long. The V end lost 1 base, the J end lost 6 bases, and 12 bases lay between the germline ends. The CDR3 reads CASSLGLLTAEAFF. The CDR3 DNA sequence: TGTGCCAGCAGCTTAGGCTTGTTGACAGCTGAAGCTTTCTTT. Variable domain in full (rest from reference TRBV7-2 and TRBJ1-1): GAGVSQSPSNKVTEKGKDVELRCDPISGHTALYWYRQSLGQGLEFLIYFQGNSAPDKSGLPSDRFSAERTGGSVSTLTIQRTQQEDSAVYLCASSLGLLTAEAFFGQGTRLTVV.

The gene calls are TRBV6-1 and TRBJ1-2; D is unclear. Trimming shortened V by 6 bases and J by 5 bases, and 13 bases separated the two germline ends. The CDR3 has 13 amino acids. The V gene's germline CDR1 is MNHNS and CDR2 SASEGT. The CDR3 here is CASSLVREYGYTF. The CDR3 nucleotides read TGTGCCAGCAGCCTCGTGAGGGAATATGGCTACACCTTC.

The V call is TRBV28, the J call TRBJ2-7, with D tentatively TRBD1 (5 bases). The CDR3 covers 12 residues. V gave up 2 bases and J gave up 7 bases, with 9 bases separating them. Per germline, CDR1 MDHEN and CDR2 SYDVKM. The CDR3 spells CASSLRQGEQYF. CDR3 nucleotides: TGTGCCAGCAGTTTACGGCAGGGAGAGCAGTACTTC.

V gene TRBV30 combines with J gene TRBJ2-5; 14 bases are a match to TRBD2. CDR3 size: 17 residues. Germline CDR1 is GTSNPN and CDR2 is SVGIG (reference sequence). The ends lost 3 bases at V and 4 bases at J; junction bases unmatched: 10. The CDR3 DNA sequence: TGTGCCTGGAGCGAATTCGGACTAGCGGGAGGTGGAGAGACCCAGTACTTC. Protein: CAWSEFGLAGGGETQYF.

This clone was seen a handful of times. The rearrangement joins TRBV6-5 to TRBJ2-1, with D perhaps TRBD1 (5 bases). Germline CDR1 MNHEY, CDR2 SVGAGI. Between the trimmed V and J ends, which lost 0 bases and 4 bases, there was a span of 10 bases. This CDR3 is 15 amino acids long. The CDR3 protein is CASSYSGRQYNEQFF. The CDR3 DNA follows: TGTGCCAGCAGTTACTCGGGGCGGCAGTACAATGAGCAGTTCTTC.

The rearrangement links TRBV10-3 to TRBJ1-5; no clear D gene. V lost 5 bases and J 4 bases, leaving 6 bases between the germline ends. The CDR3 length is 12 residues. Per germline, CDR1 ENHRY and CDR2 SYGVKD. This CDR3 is CAISQNNQPQHF. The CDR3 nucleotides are TGTGCCATCAGTCAGAATAATCAGCCCCAGCATTTT.

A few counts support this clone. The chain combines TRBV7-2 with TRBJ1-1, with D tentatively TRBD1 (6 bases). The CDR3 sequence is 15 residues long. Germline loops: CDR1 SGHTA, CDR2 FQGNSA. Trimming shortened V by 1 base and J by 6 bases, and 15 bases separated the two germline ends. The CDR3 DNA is TGTGCCAGCAGCTTAGAACAGGGACTATACGCTGAAGCTTTCTTT. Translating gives CASSLEQGLYAEAFF.

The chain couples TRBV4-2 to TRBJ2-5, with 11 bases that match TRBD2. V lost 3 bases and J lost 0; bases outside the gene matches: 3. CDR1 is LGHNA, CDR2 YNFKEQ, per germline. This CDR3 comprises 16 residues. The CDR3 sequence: CASSHTSGSNQETQYF. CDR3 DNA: TGTGCCAGCAGCCATACTAGCGGGAGTAACCAAGAGACCCAGTACTTC.

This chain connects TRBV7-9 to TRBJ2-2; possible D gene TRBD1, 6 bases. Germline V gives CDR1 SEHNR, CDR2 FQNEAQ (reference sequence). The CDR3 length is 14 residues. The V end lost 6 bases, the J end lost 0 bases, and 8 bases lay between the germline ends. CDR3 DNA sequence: TGTGCCAGCAGTGGACAGACGAACACCGGGGAGCTGTTTTTT. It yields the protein CASSGQTNTGELFF. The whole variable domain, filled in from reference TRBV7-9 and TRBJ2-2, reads DTGVSQNPRHKITKRGQNVTFRCDPISEHNRLYWYRQTLGQGPEFLTYFQNEAQLEKSRLLSDRFSAERPKGSFSTLEIQRTEQGDSAMYLCASSGQTNTGELFFGEGSRLTVL.

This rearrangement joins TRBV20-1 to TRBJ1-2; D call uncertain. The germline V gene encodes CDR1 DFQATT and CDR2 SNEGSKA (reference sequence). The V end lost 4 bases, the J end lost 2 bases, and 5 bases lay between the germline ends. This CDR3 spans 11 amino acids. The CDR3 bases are TGCAGTGCTACCGCGAACTATGGCTACACCTTC. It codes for CSATANYGYTF.

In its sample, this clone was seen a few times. CDR3 protein: CASSAGTGFGQPQHF. In DNA, the CDR3 is TGTGCCAGTAGCGCCGGGACAGGGTTTGGGCAGCCCCAGCATTTT. The gene calls are TRBV19 and TRBJ1-5; TRBD1 matches at 9 bases. This CDR3 comprises 15 residues. Trimming removed 6 bases from V and 7 bases from J; junction bases left unmatched: 10. The germline CDR1 and CDR2 sequences are LNHDA and SQIVND (reference sequence).

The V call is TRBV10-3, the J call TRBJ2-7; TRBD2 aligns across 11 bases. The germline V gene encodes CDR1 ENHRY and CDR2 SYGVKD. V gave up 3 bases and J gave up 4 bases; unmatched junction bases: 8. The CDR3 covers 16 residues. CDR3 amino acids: CAISEFRTSGLYEQYF. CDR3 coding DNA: TGTGCCATCAGTGAATTTAGGACTAGCGGGCTGTACGAGCAGTACTTC.

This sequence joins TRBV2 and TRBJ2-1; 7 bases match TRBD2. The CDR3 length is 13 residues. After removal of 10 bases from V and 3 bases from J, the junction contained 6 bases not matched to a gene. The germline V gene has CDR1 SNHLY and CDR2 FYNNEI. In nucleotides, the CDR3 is TGTGCCACCACAGCGGGATTCTACAATGAGCAGTTCTTC. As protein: CATTAGFYNEQFF. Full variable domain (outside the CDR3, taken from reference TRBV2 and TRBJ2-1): EPEVTQTPSHQVTQMGQEVILRCVPISNHLYFYWYRQILGQKVEFLVSFYNNEISEKSEIFDDQFSVERPDGSNFTLKIRSTKLEDSAMYFCATTAGFYNEQFFGPGTRLTVL.

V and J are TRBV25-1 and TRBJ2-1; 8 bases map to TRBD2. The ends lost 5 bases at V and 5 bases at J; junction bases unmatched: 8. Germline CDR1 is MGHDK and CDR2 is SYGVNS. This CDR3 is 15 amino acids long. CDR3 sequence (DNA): TGTGCCAGCAGTCGAAGTAGCGGGGTCAACAATGAGCAGTTCTTC. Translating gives CASSRSSGVNNEQFF.

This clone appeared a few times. The CDR3 spells CASSALGQGMGETQYF. CDR3 nucleotide sequence: TGTGCCAGCAGCGCGCTGGGACAGGGGATGGGAGAAACGCAGTATTTT. The chain couples TRBV5-6 to TRBJ2-3; 10 bases align to TRBD1. The CDR3 has 16 residues. The J segment lost 9 bases and the V segment lost 4 bases, leaving 14 bases of the junction unmatched. CDR1 is SGHDT and CDR2 is YYEEEE in the germline V gene.

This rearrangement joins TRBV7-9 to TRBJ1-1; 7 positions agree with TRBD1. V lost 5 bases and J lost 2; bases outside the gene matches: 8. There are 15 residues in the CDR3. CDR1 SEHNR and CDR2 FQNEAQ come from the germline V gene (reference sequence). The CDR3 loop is CASSPRGTANTEAFF. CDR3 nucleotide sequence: TGTGCCAGCAGCCCCCGAGGGACAGCAAACACTGAAGCTTTCTTT.